The rows below give T cell receptor beta chains drawn from one sample of a study of regulatory T cells in long-lasting Graves disease. One entry per CDR3 protein results from TCRdb running MiXCR on the multiplex PCR reads. The table records approximately 480,000 distinct CDR3 sequences, around 15% of them present only once. These sequences were also reported in another study, on T cells in Graves' hyperthyroidism and ophthalmopathy.

The source material was peripheral blood mononuclear cells (PBMCs), sampled at new diagnosis, from a patient treated with antithyroid drugs. Source of these receptors: a man aged 40-50 years with Graves disease. Each CDR3 is given without its conserved first and last residue.

v_gene,j_gene,CDR3aa
TRBV9,TRBJ2-1,ASSVVVQGGEQF
TRBV6-1,TRBJ1-6,ASKERYNSPLH
TRBV29-1,TRBJ2-3,SVAGEVDTQY
TRBV27,TRBJ1-1,ASRGTGGVTEAF
TRBV12-3/TRBV12-4,TRBJ1-1,ASSPLSGGNTEAF
TRBV7-9,TRBJ2-7,ASSSNPLAYEQY
TRBV20-1,TRBJ2-1,SASGRARATRNEQF
TRBV4-1,TRBJ2-7,ASSQTTGTSGTYEQY
TRBV5-6,TRBJ2-1,ASSLGSAPKQF
TRBV11-2,TRBJ2-5,ASSRRRAGETQY
TRBV20-1,TRBJ2-3,SAGPGTSGTDTQY
TRBV6-5,TRBJ2-3,ASSYSGWKLDTQY
TRBV24-1,TRBJ2-1,ATSDPGTSGSVYNEQF
TRBV20-1,TRBJ1-5,SARSITGGGQPQH
TRBV5-5,TRBJ2-1,ASSFGTSGNEQF
TRBV11-2,TRBJ2-2,ASSFRDRGLGGELF
TRBV2,TRBJ2-1,ASSVLDEQF
TRBV27,TRBJ1-4,ASTSAATNEKLF
TRBV12-3/TRBV12-4,TRBJ2-7,ASSLANREMGYEQY
TRBV19,TRBJ1-5,ASSTSTGSQPQH
TRBV3-1,TRBJ2-1,ASSQPAGVLYNEQF
TRBV30,TRBJ1-1,AWESWDSYRNTEAF
TRBV5-1,TRBJ1-2,ATTPMTGYGYT